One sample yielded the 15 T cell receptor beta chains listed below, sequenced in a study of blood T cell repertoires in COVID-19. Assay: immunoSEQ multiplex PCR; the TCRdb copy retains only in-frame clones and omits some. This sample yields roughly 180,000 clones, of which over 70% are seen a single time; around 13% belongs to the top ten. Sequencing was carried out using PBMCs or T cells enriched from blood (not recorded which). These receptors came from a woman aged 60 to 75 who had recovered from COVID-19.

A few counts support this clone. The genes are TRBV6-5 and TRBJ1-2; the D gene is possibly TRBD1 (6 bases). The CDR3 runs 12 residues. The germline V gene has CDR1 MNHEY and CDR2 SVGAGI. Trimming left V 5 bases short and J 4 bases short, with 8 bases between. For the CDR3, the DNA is TGTGCCAGCAGTAAACAGGGCTATGGCTACACCTTC. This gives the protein CASSKQGYGYTF.

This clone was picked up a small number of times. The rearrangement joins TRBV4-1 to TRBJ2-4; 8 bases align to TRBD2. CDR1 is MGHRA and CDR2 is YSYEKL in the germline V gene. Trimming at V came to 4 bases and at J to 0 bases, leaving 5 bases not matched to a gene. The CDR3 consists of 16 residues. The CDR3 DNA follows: TGCGCCAGCAGCCCTTGGACTAGCTCAGCCAAAAACATTCAGTACTTC. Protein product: CASSPWTSSAKNIQYF.

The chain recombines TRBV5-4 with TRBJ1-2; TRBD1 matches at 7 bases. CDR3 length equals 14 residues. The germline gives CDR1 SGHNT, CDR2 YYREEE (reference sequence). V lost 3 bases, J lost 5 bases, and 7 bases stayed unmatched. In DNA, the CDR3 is TGTGCCAGCAGCTCGACAGGGAGTAGGTATGGCTACACCTTC. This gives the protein CASSSTGSRYGYTF.

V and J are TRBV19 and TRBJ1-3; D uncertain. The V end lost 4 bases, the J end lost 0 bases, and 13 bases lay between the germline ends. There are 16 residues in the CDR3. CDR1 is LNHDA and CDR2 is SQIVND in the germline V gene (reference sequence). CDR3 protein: CASSNITSNSGNTIYF. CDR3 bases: TGTGCCAGTAGTAATATTACCTCTAACTCTGGAAACACCATATATTTT.

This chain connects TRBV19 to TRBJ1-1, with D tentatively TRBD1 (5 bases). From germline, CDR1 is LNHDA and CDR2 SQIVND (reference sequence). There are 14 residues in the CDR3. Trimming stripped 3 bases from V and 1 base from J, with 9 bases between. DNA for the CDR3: TGTGCCAGTAGTATTTTCGGGGGGAACACTGAAGCTTTCTTT. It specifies CASSIFGGNTEAFF.

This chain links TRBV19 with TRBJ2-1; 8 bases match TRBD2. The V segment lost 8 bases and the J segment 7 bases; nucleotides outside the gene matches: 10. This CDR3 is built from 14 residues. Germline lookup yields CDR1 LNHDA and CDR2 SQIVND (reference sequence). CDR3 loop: CASEKAGDKNEQFF. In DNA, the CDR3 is TGTGCCAGTGAGAAAGCGGGAGATAAAAATGAGCAGTTCTTC.

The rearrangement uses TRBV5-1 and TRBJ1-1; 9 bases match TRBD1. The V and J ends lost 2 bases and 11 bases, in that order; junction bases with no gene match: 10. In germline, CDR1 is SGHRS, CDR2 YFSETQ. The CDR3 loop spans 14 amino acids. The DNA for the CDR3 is TGCGCCAGCAGCTTTATACAACAGGGGGCACCGGCTTTCTTT. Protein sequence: CASSFIQQGAPAFF.

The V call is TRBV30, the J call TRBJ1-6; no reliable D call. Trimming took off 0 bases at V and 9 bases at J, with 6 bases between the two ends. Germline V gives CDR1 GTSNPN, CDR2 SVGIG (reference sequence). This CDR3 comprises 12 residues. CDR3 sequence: CAWSVVSSPLHF. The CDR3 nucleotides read TGTGCCTGGAGTGTCGTCAGTTCACCCCTCCACTTT.

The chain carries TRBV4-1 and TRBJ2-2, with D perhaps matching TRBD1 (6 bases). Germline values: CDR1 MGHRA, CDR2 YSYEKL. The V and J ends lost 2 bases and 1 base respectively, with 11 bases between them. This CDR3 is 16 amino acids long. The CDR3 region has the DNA TGCGCCAGCAGCCAATGGTCAGGGGAGAACACCGGGGAGCTGTTTTTT. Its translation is CASSQWSGENTGELFF.

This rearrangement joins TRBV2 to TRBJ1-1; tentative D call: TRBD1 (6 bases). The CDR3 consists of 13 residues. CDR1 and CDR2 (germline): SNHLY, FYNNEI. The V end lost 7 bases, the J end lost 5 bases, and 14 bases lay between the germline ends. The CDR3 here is CASNGQSGTEAFF. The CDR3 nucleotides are TGTGCCAGCAATGGACAGTCGGGGACTGAAGCTTTCTTT.

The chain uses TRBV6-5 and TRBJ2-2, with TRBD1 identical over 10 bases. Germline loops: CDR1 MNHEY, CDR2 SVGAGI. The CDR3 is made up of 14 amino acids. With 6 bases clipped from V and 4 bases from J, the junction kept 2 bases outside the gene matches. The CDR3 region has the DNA TGTGCCAGCAGCCGGACAGGGGGCACCGGGGAGCTGTTTTTT. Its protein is CASSRTGGTGELFF.

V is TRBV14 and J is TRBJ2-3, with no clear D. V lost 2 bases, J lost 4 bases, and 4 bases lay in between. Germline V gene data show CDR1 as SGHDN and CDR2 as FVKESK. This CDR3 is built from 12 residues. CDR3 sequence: CASSQTADTQYF. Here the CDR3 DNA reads TGTGCCAGCAGCCAAACAGCAGATACGCAGTATTTT.

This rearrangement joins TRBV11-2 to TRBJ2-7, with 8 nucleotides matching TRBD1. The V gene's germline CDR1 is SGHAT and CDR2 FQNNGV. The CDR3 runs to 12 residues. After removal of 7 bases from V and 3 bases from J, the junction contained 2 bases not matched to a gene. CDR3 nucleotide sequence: TGTGCCAGCACGGGACAGGACTACGAGCAGTACTTC. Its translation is CASTGQDYEQYF.

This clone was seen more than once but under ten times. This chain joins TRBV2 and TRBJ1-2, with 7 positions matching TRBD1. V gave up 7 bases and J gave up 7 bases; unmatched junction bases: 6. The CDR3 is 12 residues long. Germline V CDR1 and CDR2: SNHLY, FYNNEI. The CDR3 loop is CASTQGEPGYTF. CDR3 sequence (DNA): TGTGCCAGCACCCAGGGGGAGCCTGGCTACACCTTC.

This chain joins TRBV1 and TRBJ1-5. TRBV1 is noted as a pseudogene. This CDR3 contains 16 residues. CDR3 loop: CTSSQGAGLEAVAQHF. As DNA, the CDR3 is TGCACCAGCAGCCAAGGGGCGGGACTCGAAGCGGTAGCCCAGCATTTT.